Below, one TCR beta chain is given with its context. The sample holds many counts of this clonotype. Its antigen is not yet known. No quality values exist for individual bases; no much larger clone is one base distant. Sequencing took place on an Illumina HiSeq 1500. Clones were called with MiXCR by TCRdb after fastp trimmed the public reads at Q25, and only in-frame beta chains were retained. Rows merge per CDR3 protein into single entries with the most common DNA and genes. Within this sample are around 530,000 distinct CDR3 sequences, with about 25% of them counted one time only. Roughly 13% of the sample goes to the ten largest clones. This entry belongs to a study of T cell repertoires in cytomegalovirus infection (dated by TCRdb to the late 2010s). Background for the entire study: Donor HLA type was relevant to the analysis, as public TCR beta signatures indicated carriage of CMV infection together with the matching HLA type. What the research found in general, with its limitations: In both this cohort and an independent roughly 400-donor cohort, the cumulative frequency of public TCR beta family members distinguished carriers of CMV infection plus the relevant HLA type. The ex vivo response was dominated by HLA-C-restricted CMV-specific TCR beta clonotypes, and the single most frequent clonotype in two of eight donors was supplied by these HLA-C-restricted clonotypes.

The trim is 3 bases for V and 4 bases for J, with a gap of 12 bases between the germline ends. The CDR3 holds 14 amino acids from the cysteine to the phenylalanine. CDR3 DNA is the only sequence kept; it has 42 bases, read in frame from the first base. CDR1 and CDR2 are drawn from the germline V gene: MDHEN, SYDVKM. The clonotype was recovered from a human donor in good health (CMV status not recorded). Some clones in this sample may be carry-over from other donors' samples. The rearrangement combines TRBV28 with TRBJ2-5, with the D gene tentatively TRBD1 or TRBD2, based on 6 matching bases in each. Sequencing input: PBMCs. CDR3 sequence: CASSFPGGGETQYF. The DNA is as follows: TGTGCCAGCAGTTTCCCCGGGGGCGGAGAGACCCAGTACTTC.